This T cell receptor beta chain was profiled in a study of T cell changes during pregnancy in multiple sclerosis. This CDR3 contains 16 residues. Losses at the gene ends were 2 bases for V and 0 bases for J; bases not matched to a gene: 4. CDR1 and CDR2 from the germline V gene are SEHNR and FQNEAQ (reference sequence). Sequenced by immunoSEQ multiplex PCR; TCRdb stores in-frame clones only, minus some. The sample includes tens of thousands of clones, 85% to 95% of them seen just once. This chain joins TRBV7-9 and TRBJ2-5; 9 bases are a match to TRBD1. This sequence was found in a female donor with multiple sclerosis, enrolled in a pregnancy study. The sequencing here drew on CD4+ T cells from peripheral blood mononuclear cells, taken in the second trimester of pregnancy. The CDR3 region has the DNA TGTGCCAGCAGCTTATTAGACAGGGGGTACCAAGAGACCCAGTACTTC. Amino acids: CASSLLDRGYQETQYF. Full variable domain (outside the CDR3, taken from reference TRBV7-9 and TRBJ2-5): DTGVSQNPRHKITKRGQNVTFRCDPISEHNRLYWYRQTLGQGPEFLTYFQNEAQLEKSRLLSDRFSAERPKGSFSTLEIQRTEQGDSAMYLCASSLLDRGYQETQYFGPGTRLLVL.